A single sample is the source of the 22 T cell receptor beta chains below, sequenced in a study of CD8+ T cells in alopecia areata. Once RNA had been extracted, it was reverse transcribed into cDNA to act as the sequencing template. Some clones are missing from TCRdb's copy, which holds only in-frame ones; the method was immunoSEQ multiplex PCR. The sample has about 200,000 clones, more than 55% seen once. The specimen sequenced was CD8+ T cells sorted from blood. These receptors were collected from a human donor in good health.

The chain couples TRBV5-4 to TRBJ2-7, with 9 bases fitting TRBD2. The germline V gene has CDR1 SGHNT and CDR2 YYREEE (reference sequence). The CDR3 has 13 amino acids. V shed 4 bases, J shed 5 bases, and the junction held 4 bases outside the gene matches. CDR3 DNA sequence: TGTGCCAGCAGCCGTGGACTAGCGAACGAGCAGTACTTC. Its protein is CASSRGLANEQYF.

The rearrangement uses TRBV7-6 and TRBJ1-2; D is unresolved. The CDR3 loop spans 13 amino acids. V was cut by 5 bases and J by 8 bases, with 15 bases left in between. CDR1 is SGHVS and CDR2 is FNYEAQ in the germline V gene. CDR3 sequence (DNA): TGTGCCAGCAGCCCCCGTCGGACTGAGGGCTACACCTTC. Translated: CASSPRRTEGYTF.

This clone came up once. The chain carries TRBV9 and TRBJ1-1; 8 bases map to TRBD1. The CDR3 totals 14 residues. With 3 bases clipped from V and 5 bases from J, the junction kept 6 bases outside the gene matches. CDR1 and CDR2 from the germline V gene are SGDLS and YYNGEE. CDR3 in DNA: TGTGCCAGCAGCGAAGACAGGGGTGGGACTGAAGCTTTCTTT. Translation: CASSEDRGGTEAFF.

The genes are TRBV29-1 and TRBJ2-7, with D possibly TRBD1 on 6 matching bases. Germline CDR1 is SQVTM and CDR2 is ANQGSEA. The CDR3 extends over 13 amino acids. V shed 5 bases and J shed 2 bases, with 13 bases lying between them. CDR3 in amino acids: CSVSEQGTYEQYF. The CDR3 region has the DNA TGCAGCGTTAGCGAACAGGGCACCTACGAGCAGTACTTC.

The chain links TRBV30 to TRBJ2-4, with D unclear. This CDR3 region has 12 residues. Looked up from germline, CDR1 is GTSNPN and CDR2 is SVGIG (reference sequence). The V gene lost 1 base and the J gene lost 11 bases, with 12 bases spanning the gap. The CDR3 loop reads CAWSGELYVQYF. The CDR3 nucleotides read TGTGCCTGGAGTGGAGAACTTTACGTTCAGTACTTC.

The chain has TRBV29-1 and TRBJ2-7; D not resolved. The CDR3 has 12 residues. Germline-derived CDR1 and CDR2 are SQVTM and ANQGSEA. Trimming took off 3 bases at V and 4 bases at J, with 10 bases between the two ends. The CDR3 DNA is TGCAGCGTTGAGTTGTCGGATTACGAGCAGTACTTC. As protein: CSVELSDYEQYF.

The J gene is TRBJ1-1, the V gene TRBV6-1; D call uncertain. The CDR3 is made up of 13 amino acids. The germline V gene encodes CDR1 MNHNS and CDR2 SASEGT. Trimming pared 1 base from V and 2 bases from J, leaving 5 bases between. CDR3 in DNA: TGTGCCAGCAGTGAAGGAGTCAACACTGAAGCTTTCTTT. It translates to CASSEGVNTEAFF.

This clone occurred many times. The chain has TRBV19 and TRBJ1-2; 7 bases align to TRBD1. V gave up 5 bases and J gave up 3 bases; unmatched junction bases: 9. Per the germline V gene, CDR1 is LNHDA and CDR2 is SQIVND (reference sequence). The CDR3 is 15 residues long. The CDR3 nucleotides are TGTGCCAGTAGTTACGGACAGGCCGCCCACTATGGCTACACCTTC. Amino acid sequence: CASSYGQAAHYGYTF.

CDR3 region: CASSLVTGRQETQYF. The CDR3 region has the DNA TGTGCCAGCAGCTTAGTTACGGGTCGGCAAGAGACCCAGTACTTC. The chain carries TRBV7-8 and TRBJ2-5; D remains ambiguous. Trimming removed 1 base from V and 2 bases from J, with 11 bases in between. From germline, CDR1 is SGHVS and CDR2 FQNEAQ. The CDR3 totals 15 residues. The full variable domain, completed using reference TRBV7-8 and TRBJ2-5, is GAGVSQSPRYKVAKRGQDVALRCDPISGHVSLFWYQQALGQGPEFLTYFQNEAQLDKSGLPSDRFFAERPEGSVSTLKIQRTQQEDSAVYLCASSLVTGRQETQYFGPGTRLLVL.

CDR3: CASVQTRGQPQHF. CDR3 coding DNA: TGTGCCAGCGTCCAGACCCGGGGTCAGCCCCAGCATTTT. This chain connects TRBV6-6 to TRBJ1-5, with D unclear. Germline CDR1 reads MNHNY; CDR2 reads SVGAGI (reference sequence). The CDR3 extends over 13 amino acids. V lost 8 bases and J 6 bases, leaving 14 bases between the germline ends.

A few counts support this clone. CDR3 DNA: TGTGCCAGCAGCCACTACCCAGGACAGGGGACCGAAGCTTTCTTT. It specifies CASSHYPGQGTEAFF. The chain employs TRBV6-6 and TRBJ1-1; 9 bases agree with TRBD1. J lost 8 bases, V lost 6 bases, and 13 bases had no gene match. Looked up from germline, CDR1 is MNHNY and CDR2 is SVGAGI (reference sequence). The CDR3 is 15 amino acids.

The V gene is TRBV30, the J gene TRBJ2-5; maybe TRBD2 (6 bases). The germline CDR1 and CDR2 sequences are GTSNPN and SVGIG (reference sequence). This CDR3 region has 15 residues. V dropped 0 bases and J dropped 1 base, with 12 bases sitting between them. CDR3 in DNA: TGTGCCTGGAGTGTACCCGCCGGGAGCCAAGAGACCCAGTACTTC. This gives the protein CAWSVPAGSQETQYF. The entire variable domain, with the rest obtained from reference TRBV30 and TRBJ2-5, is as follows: SQTIHQWPATLVQPVGSPLSLECTVEGTSNPNLYWYRQAAGRGLQLLFYSVGIGQISSEVPQNLSASRPQDRQFILSSKKLLLSDSGFYLCAWSVPAGSQETQYFGPGTRLLVL.

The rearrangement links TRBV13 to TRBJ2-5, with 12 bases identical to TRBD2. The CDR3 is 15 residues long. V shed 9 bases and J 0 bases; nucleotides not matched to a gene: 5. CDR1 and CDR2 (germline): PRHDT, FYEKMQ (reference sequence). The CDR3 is CASRTSGGHQETQYF. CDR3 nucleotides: TGTGCCAGTCGCACTAGCGGGGGGCACCAAGAGACCCAGTACTTC.

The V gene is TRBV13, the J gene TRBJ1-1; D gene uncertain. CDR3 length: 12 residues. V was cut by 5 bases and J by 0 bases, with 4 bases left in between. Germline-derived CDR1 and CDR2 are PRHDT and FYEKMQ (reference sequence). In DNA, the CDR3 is TGTGCCAGCAGCCACTTGAACACTGAAGCTTTCTTT. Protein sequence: CASSHLNTEAFF.

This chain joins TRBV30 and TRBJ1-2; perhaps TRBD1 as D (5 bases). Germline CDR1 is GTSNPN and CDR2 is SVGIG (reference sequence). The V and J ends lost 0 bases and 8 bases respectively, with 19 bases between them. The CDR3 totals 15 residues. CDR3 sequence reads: CAWSVKARLRGGYTF. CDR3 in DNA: TGTGCCTGGAGTGTAAAGGCCCGATTGAGGGGAGGCTACACCTTC.

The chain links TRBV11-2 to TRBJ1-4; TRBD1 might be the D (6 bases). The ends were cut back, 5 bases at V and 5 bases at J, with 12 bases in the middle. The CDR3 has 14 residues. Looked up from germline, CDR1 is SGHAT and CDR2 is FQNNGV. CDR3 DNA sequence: TGTGCCAGCAGCAAGACAGGCTCAAATGAAAAACTGTTTTTT. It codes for CASSKTGSNEKLFF.

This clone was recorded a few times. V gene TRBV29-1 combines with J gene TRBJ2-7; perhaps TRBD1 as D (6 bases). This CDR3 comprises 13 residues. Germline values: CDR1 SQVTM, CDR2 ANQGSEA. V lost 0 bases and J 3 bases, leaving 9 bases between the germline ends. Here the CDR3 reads CSVEEGADYEQYF. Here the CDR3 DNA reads TGCAGCGTTGAAGAGGGGGCGGACTACGAGCAGTACTTC.

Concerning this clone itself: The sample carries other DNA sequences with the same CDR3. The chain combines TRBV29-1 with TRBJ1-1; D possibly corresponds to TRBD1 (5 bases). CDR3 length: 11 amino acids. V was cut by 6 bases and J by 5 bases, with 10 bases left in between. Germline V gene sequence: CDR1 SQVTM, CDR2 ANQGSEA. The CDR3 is CSVPRGTEAFF. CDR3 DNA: TGCAGCGTCCCTAGGGGAACTGAAGCTTTCTTT.

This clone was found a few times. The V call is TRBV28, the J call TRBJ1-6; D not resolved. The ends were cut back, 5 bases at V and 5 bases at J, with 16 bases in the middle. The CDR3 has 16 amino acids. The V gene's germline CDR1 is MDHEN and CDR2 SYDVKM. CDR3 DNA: TGTGCCAGCAGTCCGACAATTAAGCTCAATAATTCACCCCTCCACTTT. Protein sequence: CASSPTIKLNNSPLHF.

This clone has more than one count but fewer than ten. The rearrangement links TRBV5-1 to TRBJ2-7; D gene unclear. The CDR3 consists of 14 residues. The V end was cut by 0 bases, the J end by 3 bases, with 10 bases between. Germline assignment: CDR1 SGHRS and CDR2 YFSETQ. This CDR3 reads CASSLEESYYEQYF. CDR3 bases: TGCGCCAGCAGCTTGGAGGAGTCTTACTACGAGCAGTACTTC.

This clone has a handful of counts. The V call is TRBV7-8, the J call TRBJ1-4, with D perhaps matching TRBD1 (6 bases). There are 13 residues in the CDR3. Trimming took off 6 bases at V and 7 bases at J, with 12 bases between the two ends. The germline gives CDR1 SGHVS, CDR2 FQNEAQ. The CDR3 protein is CASSFGGGEKLFF. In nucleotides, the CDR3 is TGTGCCAGCAGTTTTGGAGGGGGTGAAAAACTGTTTTTT.

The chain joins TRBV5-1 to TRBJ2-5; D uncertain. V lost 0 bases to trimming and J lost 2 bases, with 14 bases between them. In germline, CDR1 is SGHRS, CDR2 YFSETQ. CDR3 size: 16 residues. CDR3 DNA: TGCGCCAGCAGCTTGGCATACGAGTGGAGACAAGAGACCCAGTACTTC. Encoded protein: CASSLAYEWRQETQYF.